This T cell receptor beta chain comes out of a study of cytomegalovirus exposure and HLA in healthy donors. Using immunoSEQ multiplex PCR, the repertoire was profiled, and TCRdb retains in-frame clones only, with some absent. The table records 250,000 to 350,000 clones, 88% of them present only once. The CDR3 loop spans 14 amino acids. The V gene lost 0 bases and the J gene lost 3 bases, with 8 bases spanning the gap. Germline loops: CDR1 SGHDT, CDR2 YYEEEE. A few counts support this clone. This chain links TRBV5-6 with TRBJ2-3; possible D gene TRBD1, 5 bases. Sequencing used PBMCs. This sequence originates from a woman younger than 30 in good health and CMV-seronegative. The CDR3 nucleotides are TGTGCCAGCAGCTTGGATCAGGGTACAGATACGCAGTATTTT. Translated: CASSLDQGTDTQYF.